This T cell receptor (beta chain) was recovered during a study of T cell responses to AZD1222 COVID-19 vaccine. Notes on the study in general: The sample set comprised mostly white British donors with more females, and clonal diversity was possibly underestimated. Unmutated variant regions reportedly attract nearly half of all spike-specific TCRs. Baseline serology detected seropositivity in only a handful of AZD1222 recipients.

Sequenced by immunoSEQ multiplex PCR; TCRdb stores in-frame clones only, minus some. This table has about 83,000 clones, approximately 90% appearing once. This clone was counted once. Its antigen is not identified. The CDR3 contains 11 residues. V lost 6 bases, J lost 8 bases, and 10 bases lay in between. Germline V gives CDR1 DFQATT, CDR2 SNEGSKA (reference sequence). The sequencing used peripheral blood, collected 28 days after the second AZD1222 dose. The V call is TRBV20-1, the J call TRBJ1-4; D remains ambiguous. The sequence was collected from an adult who received the AZD1222 COVID-19 vaccine. The CDR3 region is CSAVSAEKLFF. The CDR3 DNA reads as TGCAGTGCCGTCTCAGCGGAAAAACTGTTTTTT.